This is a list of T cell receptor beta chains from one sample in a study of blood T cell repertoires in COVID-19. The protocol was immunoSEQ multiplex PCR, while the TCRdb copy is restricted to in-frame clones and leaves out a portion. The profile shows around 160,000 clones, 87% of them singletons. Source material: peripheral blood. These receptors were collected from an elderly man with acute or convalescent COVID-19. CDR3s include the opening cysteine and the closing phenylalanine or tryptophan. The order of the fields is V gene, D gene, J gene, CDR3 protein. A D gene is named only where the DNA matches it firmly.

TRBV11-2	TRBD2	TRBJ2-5	CASSFSGGARRETQYF
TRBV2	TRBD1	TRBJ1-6	CASGQARADNSPLHF
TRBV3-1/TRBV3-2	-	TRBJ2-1	CASSPLYGGGGSNEQFF
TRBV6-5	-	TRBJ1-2	CASSWSGEGGYTF
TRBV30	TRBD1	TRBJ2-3	CAWSARTGAGSDTQYF
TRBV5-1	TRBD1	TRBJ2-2	CASSPDRGLFLGTGELFF
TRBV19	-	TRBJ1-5	CASRGGLVGNQPQHF
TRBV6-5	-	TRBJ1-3	CASIVPSSGNTIYF
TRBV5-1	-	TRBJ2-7	CASSSGLSYEQYF
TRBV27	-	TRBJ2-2	CASSSSLRTGAGELFF
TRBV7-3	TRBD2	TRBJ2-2	CASSALGLAGGLFTGELFF
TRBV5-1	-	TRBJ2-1	CASSLVAGSYNEQFF
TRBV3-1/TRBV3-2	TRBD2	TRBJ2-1	CASSQDPFSSGVYNEQFF
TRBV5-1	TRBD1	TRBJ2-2	CASGTGGTGELFF
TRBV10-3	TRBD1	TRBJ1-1	CAIIRDRGSTEAFF
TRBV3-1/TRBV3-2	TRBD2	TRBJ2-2	CASSLGGALVNTGELFF
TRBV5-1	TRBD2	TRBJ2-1	CASSPLAGAHEQFF
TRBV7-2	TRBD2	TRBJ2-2	CASSSILGLAGAGTGELFF
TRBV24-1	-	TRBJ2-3	CATSDFGQGQYF
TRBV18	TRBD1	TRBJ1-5	CASSAGQGNQPQHF
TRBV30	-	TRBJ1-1	CAWNRKNTEAFF
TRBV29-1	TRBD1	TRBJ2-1	CSVVGQGAWEQFF
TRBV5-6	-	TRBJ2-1	CASSLKGFEQFF
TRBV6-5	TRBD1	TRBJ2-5	CATIVTGAQGTQYF
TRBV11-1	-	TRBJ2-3	CASSLSGKGADTQYF
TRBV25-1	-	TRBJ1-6	CASSEYGLSPLHF
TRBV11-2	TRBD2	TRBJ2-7	CASSLGSRLAGKNEQYF
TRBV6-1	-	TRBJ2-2	CASSDREVGVIGELFF
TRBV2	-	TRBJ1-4	CASSETSGLNEKLFF
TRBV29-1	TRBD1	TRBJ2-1	CSVEDPPGQLSYNEQFF
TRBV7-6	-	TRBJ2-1	CASSLGGGIQNEQFF
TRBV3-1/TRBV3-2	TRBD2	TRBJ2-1	CASSPAATSGSNEQFF
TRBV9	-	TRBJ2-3	CASSPKGDTDTQYF
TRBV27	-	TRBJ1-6	CASSFGGRDSPLHF
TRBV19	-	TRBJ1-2	CASSIDGTRRYTF
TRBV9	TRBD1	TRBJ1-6	CASSSTGTDNSPLHF
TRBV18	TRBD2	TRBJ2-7	CASSPGGTEPYEQYF
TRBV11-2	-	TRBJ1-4	CASSSGQSIPNEKLFF
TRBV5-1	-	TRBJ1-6	CASSLAENSPLHF
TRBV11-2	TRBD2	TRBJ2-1	CASSLYIGTSENEQFF
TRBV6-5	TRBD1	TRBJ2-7	CASKRFRQGDYEQYF
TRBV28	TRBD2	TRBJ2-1	CASSFAGEGNEQFF
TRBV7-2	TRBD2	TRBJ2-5	CASSLWASGGQETQYF
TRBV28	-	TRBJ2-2	CASSPPLGNTGELFF
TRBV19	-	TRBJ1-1	CASSMGHPSTEAFF
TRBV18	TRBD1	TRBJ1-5	CASTQTGDQPQHF